One sample yielded the 15 T cell receptor beta chains listed below, sequenced in a study of CD8 T cells in Susac syndrome. An amount of RNA that ranged from roughly 0.5 to 1 ug was reverse transcribed with random hexamers. Each CDR3 protein is one row after TCRdb ran MiXCR on the immunoSEQ multiplex PCR reads. The data contain roughly 75,000 distinct CDR3 sequences, around 93% of them singletons. The material sequenced was CD4+ T cells from PBMCs. All receptors derive from a human donor with Susac syndrome.

This sequence joins TRBV11-3 and TRBJ2-2; 7 nucleotides align to TRBD1. V shed 5 bases and J 7 bases; nucleotides not matched to a gene: 10. The CDR3 is 15 amino acids. From germline, CDR1 is SGHNT and CDR2 YENEEA. The CDR3 DNA is TGTGCCAGCAGCGCCTACACAGGGGAAGTCGGGGAGCTGTTTTTT. It encodes CASSAYTGEVGELFF.

The rearrangement joins TRBV12-3 or TRBV12-4 to TRBJ2-7, with D possibly being TRBD2 (7 bases). The CDR3 extends over 13 amino acids. The V end lost 8 bases, the J end lost 6 bases, and 17 bases lay between the germline ends. DNA for the CDR3: TGTGCCAGCCGGCAGGGGAGGGTGTCCGAGCAGTACTTC. Its protein is CASRQGRVSEQYF.

The genes are TRBV7-9 and TRBJ2-7; 8 nucleotides match TRBD1. The germline CDR1 and CDR2 sequences are SEHNR and FQNEAQ (reference sequence). The junction had 4 bases not matched to a gene; V was cut back by 3 bases and J by 3 bases. The CDR3 sequence is 14 residues long. The CDR3 DNA reads as TGTGCCAGCAGCTTTGGACAGGGTATCTACGAGCAGTACTTC. This gives the protein CASSFGQGIYEQYF. Looking up the rest from reference TRBV7-9 and TRBJ2-7 gives the full variable domain: DTGVSQNPRHKITKRGQNVTFRCDPISEHNRLYWYRQTLGQGPEFLTYFQNEAQLEKSRLLSDRFSAERPKGSFSTLEIQRTEQGDSAMYLCASSFGQGIYEQYFGPGTRLTVT.

This clonotype appeared a few times. This sequence joins TRBV6-1 and TRBJ2-7; D call uncertain. The CDR3 length is 13 residues. Germline CDR1 is MNHNS and CDR2 is SASEGT. V was clipped by 6 bases and J by 2 bases, with 11 bases between them. The CDR3: CASRDTTAYEQYF. The CDR3 DNA sequence: TGTGCCAGCAGGGATACCACAGCCTACGAGCAGTACTTC.

The chain carries TRBV28 and TRBJ2-5, with D perhaps TRBD2 (6 bases). Germline V lookup: CDR1 MDHEN, CDR2 SYDVKM. Trimming left V 6 bases short and J 5 bases short, with 28 bases between. This CDR3 is 18 amino acids long. The CDR3 loop reads CASSVRASAYNPRETQYF. DNA for the CDR3: TGTGCCAGCAGCGTACGAGCTAGCGCATATAACCCCAGGGAGACCCAGTACTTC.

As for this clonotype: Mismatch with germline at one junction end may stem from a read error. This chain links TRBV13 with TRBJ2-7; 7 nucleotides align to TRBD2. From germline, CDR1 is PRHDT and CDR2 FYEKMQ (reference sequence). CDR3 length: 11 amino acids. In DNA, the CDR3 is TGTGCCAGCAGCTCCACCCTGGGGGGGGACTTC. As protein: CASSSTLGGDF. Supplemented by reference TRBV13 and TRBJ2-7, the full variable domain reads AAGVIQSPRHLIKEKRETATLKCYPIPRHDTVYWYQQGPGQDPQFLISFYEKMQSDKGSIPDRFSAQQFSDYHSELNMSSLELGDSALYFCASSSTLGGDFGPGTRLTVT.

The rearrangement joins TRBV27 to TRBJ2-4, with D perhaps matching TRBD2 (7 bases). This CDR3 region has 13 residues. Germline assignment: CDR1 MNHEY and CDR2 SMNVEV (reference sequence). V was pared by 6 bases and J by 6 bases, with 12 bases between. CDR3 in amino acids: CASREGGRNIQYF. CDR3 bases: TGTGCCAGCAGAGAGGGGGGGAGAAACATTCAGTACTTC.

V usage is TRBV5-1 and J usage is TRBJ1-6; D gene unclear. Germline V lookup: CDR1 SGHRS, CDR2 YFSETQ. Trimming shortened V by 0 bases and J by 5 bases, and 9 bases separated the two germline ends. This CDR3 region has 15 residues. Here the CDR3 reads CASSLVRIDNSPLHF. CDR3 nucleotides: TGCGCCAGCAGCTTGGTTAGAATTGATAATTCACCCCTCCACTTT.

The rearrangement links TRBV20-1 to TRBJ2-7; possible D gene TRBD2, 5 bases. This CDR3 is built from 11 residues. Germline CDR1 and CDR2: DFQATT and SNEGSKA (reference sequence). V gave up 1 base and J gave up 6 bases, with 7 bases separating them. This CDR3 is CSARVGVEQYF. Written as DNA, the CDR3 is TGCAGTGCTAGAGTGGGAGTCGAGCAGTACTTC.

The rearrangement uses TRBV7-2 and TRBJ2-6; possibly TRBD1 for D (6 bases). The ends were cut back, 5 bases at V and 5 bases at J, with 16 bases in the middle. The CDR3 loop spans 16 amino acids. Germline V gene sequence: CDR1 SGHTA, CDR2 FQGNSA. CDR3 amino acids: CASSRSTGSRANVLTF. As DNA, the CDR3 is TGTGCCAGCAGCCGATCTACAGGGTCCCGGGCCAACGTCCTGACTTTC.

The CDR3 loop is CASSPRDRLGNQPQHF. For the CDR3, the DNA is TGTGCCAGCAGTCCCCGGGACAGGTTGGGCAATCAGCCCCAGCATTTT. The V and J genes are TRBV6-1 and TRBJ1-5; TRBD1 agrees at 8 bases. Germline V gene lookup returns CDR1 MNHNS and CDR2 SASEGT. J gave up 2 bases and V 5 bases, and 8 bases lay outside the gene matches. This CDR3 is 16 amino acids long.

The rearrangement links TRBV29-1 to TRBJ1-2; 9 bases fit TRBD1. The J segment lost 5 bases and the V segment lost 6 bases, leaving 1 base of the junction unmatched. The CDR3 length is 11 residues. Germline loops: CDR1 SQVTM, CDR2 ANQGSEA. The CDR3 reads CSVGTGYGYTF. The DNA for the CDR3 is TGCAGCGTCGGGACAGGGTATGGCTACACCTTC.

V gene TRBV20-1 combines with J gene TRBJ2-7; D is tentatively TRBD1 or TRBD2 (5 bases each). Trimming removed 6 bases from V and 5 bases from J, with 11 bases in between. Germline V gene sequence: CDR1 DFQATT, CDR2 SNEGSKA (reference sequence). CDR3 size: 11 residues. DNA for the CDR3: TGCAGTGCCCCGGGACGTCACGAGCAGTACTTC. It translates to CSAPGRHEQYF.

The J gene is TRBJ2-1, the V gene TRBV7-2; no clear D gene. The CDR3 has 12 amino acids. CDR1 is SGHTA, CDR2 FQGNSA, per germline. V was shortened by 0 bases and J by 7 bases, with 4 bases between the two germline ends. Written as DNA, the CDR3 is TGTGCCAGCAGCTTAGCGCGAAATGAGCAGTTCTTC. This codes for CASSLARNEQFF.

The J gene is TRBJ2-3, the V gene TRBV12-3 or TRBV12-4; D gene ambiguous. The V and J ends lost 6 bases and 1 base respectively, with 14 bases between them. This CDR3 spans 15 amino acids. The CDR3 bases are TGTGCCAGCAGCCAAAGGGTTGGGCGCACAGATACGCAGTATTTT. Amino acids: CASSQRVGRTDTQYF.